The 10 T cell receptor beta chains below come from one sample, sequenced in a study of graft-versus-host responses after intestinal transplantation. Sequenced by immunoSEQ multiplex PCR; TCRdb stores in-frame clones only, minus some. This table has more than 60,000 clones, about 90% appearing once. Their recognized antigens are unknown. Specimen: unstimulated CD8+ T cells sorted from spleen or lymph node cells, collected before intestinal transplant. The receptors here all came from a human donor who received an intestinal transplant.

The genes are TRBV9 and TRBJ2-7, with D possibly matching TRBD1 (6 bases). The CDR3 has 15 amino acids. Looked up from germline, CDR1 is SGDLS and CDR2 is YYNGEE. V was trimmed by 3 bases and J by 5 bases, leaving 18 bases between them. The CDR3 DNA sequence: TGTGCCAGCAGCGCCAGCTCCTCGACAGGCAACGAGCAGTACTTC. Its protein is CASSASSSTGNEQYF.

V and J are TRBV7-9 and TRBJ1-2; 7 bases map to TRBD1. Germline V gene data show CDR1 as SEHNR and CDR2 as FQNEAQ (reference sequence). This CDR3 is 15 amino acids long. V was clipped by 10 bases and J by 0 bases; unmatched bases: 11. The DNA for the CDR3 is TGTGCCACCGGGACAGCCGCCAGCGCTAACTATGGCTACACCTTC. Translation gives CATGTAASANYGYTF.

The J gene is TRBJ1-3, the V gene TRBV6-5; D is ambiguous. The CDR3 loop spans 14 amino acids. Per germline, CDR1 MNHEY and CDR2 SVGAGI. V gave up 6 bases and J gave up 0 bases, with 9 bases separating them. The CDR3 DNA reads TGTGCCAGCAGCCACGGGTACTCTGGAAACACCATATATTTT. This gives the protein CASSHGYSGNTIYF.

This clone was seen once. CDR3 DNA: TGTGCCAGCAGGGGCGGGTACCATGAGCAGTTCTTC. It yields the protein CASRGGYHEQFF. The chain combines TRBV6-5 with TRBJ2-1; TRBD2 might be the D (5 bases). Germline V gene sequence: CDR1 MNHEY, CDR2 SVGAGI. Trimming pared 6 bases from V and 8 bases from J, leaving 11 bases between. The CDR3 is 12 residues long.

The chain recombines TRBV6-1 with TRBJ2-5; 14 bases are shared with TRBD2. The CDR3 contains 14 residues. Germline lookup yields CDR1 MNHNS and CDR2 SASEGT. Trimming removed 4 bases from V and 10 bases from J; junction bases left unmatched: 5. CDR3: CASSGLAGGRIQYF. CDR3 coding DNA: TGTGCCAGCAGTGGACTAGCGGGGGGGCGGATCCAGTACTTC.

The chain employs TRBV2 and TRBJ1-2; D not resolved. The CDR3 has 11 amino acids. V was shortened by 8 bases and J by 4 bases, with 8 bases between the two germline ends. Per germline, CDR1 SNHLY and CDR2 FYNNEI. Here the CDR3 reads CASERSYGYTF. The DNA of the CDR3 is TGTGCCAGCGAGCGGAGCTATGGCTACACCTTC. The entire variable domain, with the rest obtained from reference TRBV2 and TRBJ1-2, is as follows: EPEVTQTPSHQVTQMGQEVILRCVPISNHLYFYWYRQILGQKVEFLVSFYNNEISEKSEIFDDQFSVERPDGSNFTLKIRSTKLEDSAMYFCASERSYGYTFGSGTRLTVV.

The V and J genes are TRBV4-2 and TRBJ2-2; 10 nucleotides match TRBD2. Germline CDR1 reads LGHNA; CDR2 reads YNFKEQ. This CDR3 region has 15 residues. Trimming took 3 bases from V and 7 from J; bases not matched to a gene: 5. In nucleotides, the CDR3 is TGTGCCAGCAGCCAGGCTAGCGGGGGTGTCGGGGAGCTGTTTTTT. Protein product: CASSQASGGVGELFF.

The V and J genes are TRBV7-6 and TRBJ2-7; D is perhaps TRBD2 (6 bases). The CDR3 loop spans 15 amino acids. CDR1 is SGHVS and CDR2 is FNYEAQ in the germline V gene. Trimming took off 1 base at V and 0 bases at J, with 10 bases between the two ends. In nucleotides, the CDR3 is TGTGCCAGCAGCTTAGGACCCGGGGGCTCCTACGAGCAGTACTTC. It translates to CASSLGPGGSYEQYF.

Of note for this clone: Other DNA sequences of this sample code for an identical CDR3. The DNA for the CDR3 is TGTGCCAGATCTATCTATGGACAGGGGCCGCCGAACACTGAAGCTTTCTTT. Amino acids: CARSIYGQGPPNTEAFF. V and J are TRBV2 and TRBJ1-1; 9 bases match TRBD1. This CDR3 region has 17 residues. Germline V gives CDR1 SNHLY, CDR2 FYNNEI. Losses at the gene ends were 9 bases for V and 1 base for J; bases not matched to a gene: 15. Filled out from reference TRBV2 and TRBJ1-1, the complete variable domain reads EPEVTQTPSHQVTQMGQEVILRCVPISNHLYFYWYRQILGQKVEFLVSFYNNEISEKSEIFDDQFSVERPDGSNFTLKIRSTKLEDSAMYFCARSIYGQGPPNTEAFFGQGTRLTVV.

This chain uses TRBV5-6 with TRBJ1-2, with 9 bases identical to TRBD1. Per the germline V gene, CDR1 is SGHDT and CDR2 is YYEEEE. The CDR3 totals 14 residues. V shed 6 bases, J shed 4 bases, and the junction held 7 bases outside the gene matches. DNA of the CDR3: TGTGCCAGCACAACAGGGGGCGCCGGCTATGGCTACACCTTC. It yields the protein CASTTGGAGYGYTF.